This T cell receptor beta chain derives from a study of control samples from healthy donors and cancer patients (dated by TCRdb to about 2020). Library generation was performed with the immunoSEQ multiplex PCR assay. The immuneACCESS repertoire file appears here via TCRdb, limited to in-frame rearrangements. These files lack a portion of the clones; in checked studies, under half of the deficit traces to unresolved V genes, and the cause of the others is not known. The table for this sample lists around 130,000 clones; roughly 90% of them were counted only once. The top ten hold about 9% of the sample. This clone was recorded a few times. Its antigen is not yet known. Base qualities are not provided; no much larger clone lies one nucleotide away. The CDR3, from cysteine to phenylalanine, totals 15 residues. Kept here is only the CDR3 DNA, which spans 45 bases and is read in frame from base 1. Trimming costs V 5 bases and J 0 bases, and their ends lie 11 bases apart. Per the germline V gene (reference sequence), LNHDA is the CDR1 and SQIVND is the CDR2.

This sequence was found in a man aged 18 to 35 in good health. The specimen sequenced was blood. The chain uses TRBV19 and TRBJ1-5; the D gene is unclear. The CDR3 protein is CASSDREYSNQPQHF. The nucleotide sequence reads TGTGCCAGTAGTGATCGGGAGTATAGCAATCAGCCCCAGCATTTT. The reference TRBV19 and TRBJ1-5 proteins fill in what lies around the CDR3, so the full variable domain reads DGGITQSPKYLFRKEGQNVTLSCEQNLNHDAMYWYRQDPGQGLRLIYYSQIVNDFQKGDIAEGYSVSREKKESFPLTVTSAQKNPTAFYLCASSDREYSNQPQHFGDGTRLSIL.